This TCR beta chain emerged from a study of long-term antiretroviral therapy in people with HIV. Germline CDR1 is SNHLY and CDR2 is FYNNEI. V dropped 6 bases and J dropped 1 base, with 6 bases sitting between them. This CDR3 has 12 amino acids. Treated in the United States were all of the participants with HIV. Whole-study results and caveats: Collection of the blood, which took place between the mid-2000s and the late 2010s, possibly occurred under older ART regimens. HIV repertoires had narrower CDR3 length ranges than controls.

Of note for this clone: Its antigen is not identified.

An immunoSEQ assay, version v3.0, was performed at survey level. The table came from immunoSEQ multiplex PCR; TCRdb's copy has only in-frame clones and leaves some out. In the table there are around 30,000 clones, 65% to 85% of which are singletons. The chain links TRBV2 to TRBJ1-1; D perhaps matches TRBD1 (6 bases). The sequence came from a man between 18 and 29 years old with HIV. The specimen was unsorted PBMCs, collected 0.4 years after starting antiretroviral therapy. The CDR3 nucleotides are TGTGCCAGCAGACAGGGGAACACTGAAGCTTTCTTT. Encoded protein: CASRQGNTEAFF.